The 26 T cell receptor beta chains presented below share a single source sample, sequenced in a study of shared clonotypes between healthy human individuals. Terminally differentiated effector memory CD45RA+ cells were excluded from the naive CD8 cells, which were CD45RO-negative and positively selected for CCR7. Data came from immunoSEQ multiplex PCR; TCRdb stores just in-frame clones and leaves some out. The repertoire has 560,000 or so clones, approximately 96% of them found once; the top ten carry about 0.12%. The specimen sequenced was naive CD8+ T cells sorted from blood. These receptors were taken from a woman in her 30s in good health.

This chain joins TRBV4-1 and TRBJ1-1; 7 nucleotides agree with TRBD1. The trim removed 2 bases at V and 0 bases at J, leaving 3 bases unmatched. The CDR3 sequence is 15 residues long. Germline V gene sequence: CDR1 MGHRA, CDR2 YSYEKL. CDR3 coding DNA: TGCGCCAGCAGCCAACCCACAGGGGTGAACACTGAAGCTTTCTTT. This encodes CASSQPTGVNTEAFF.

V is TRBV28 and J is TRBJ2-1; no firm D call. CDR3 length: 13 amino acids. V was trimmed by 3 bases and J by 5 bases, leaving 8 bases between them. CDR1 is MDHEN, CDR2 SYDVKM, per germline. CDR3 sequence (DNA): TGTGCCAGCAGTTTCAATTGGAACAATGAGCAGTTCTTC. It is translated as CASSFNWNNEQFF.

The genes are TRBV9 and TRBJ2-7, with unresolved D. The CDR3 covers 15 residues. Trimming pared 0 bases from V and 2 bases from J, leaving 12 bases between. In germline, CDR1 is SGDLS, CDR2 YYNGEE. CDR3 region: CASSVGLPSPYEQYF. The DNA of the CDR3 is TGTGCCAGCAGCGTAGGTTTGCCTAGTCCCTACGAGCAGTACTTC.

The V call is TRBV7-2, the J call TRBJ1-5; 9 bases are shared with TRBD1. The CDR3 runs to 14 residues. Per the germline V gene, CDR1 is SGHTA and CDR2 is FQGNSA. V gave up 1 base and J gave up 7 bases; unmatched junction bases: 2. The CDR3 nucleotides read TGTGCCAGCAGCTTAGACAGGGGGCCACAGCCCCAGCATTTT. Translated: CASSLDRGPQPQHF.

This clone was recorded once. J is TRBJ2-1 and V is TRBV9; 8 nucleotides line up with TRBD2. The CDR3 length is 16 residues. Per germline, CDR1 SGDLS and CDR2 YYNGEE. Unmatched junction bases numbered 9, after V lost 3 bases and J lost 4 bases. Here the CDR3 DNA reads TGTGCCAGCAGCGCCAGGGGCCTAGCGGGTTACAATGAGCAGTTCTTC. Translated: CASSARGLAGYNEQFF.

The chain is built from TRBV7-9 and TRBJ1-2; no firm D call. Per germline, CDR1 SEHNR and CDR2 FQNEAQ (reference sequence). The CDR3 is made up of 16 amino acids. With 4 bases removed from V and 0 bases from J, the gap between germline ends came to 15 bases. The CDR3 DNA follows: TGTGCCAGCAGCTCGACGTCGACGGAATCTAACTATGGCTACACCTTC. It encodes CASSSTSTESNYGYTF.

This sequence joins TRBV19 and TRBJ1-1, with TRBD1 as a possible D gene (5 bases). V was shortened by 8 bases and J by 7 bases, with 11 bases between the two germline ends. The CDR3 covers 11 residues. Germline values: CDR1 LNHDA, CDR2 SQIVND (reference sequence). In DNA, the CDR3 is TGTGCCAGTGACAGCGACATTGAAGCTTTCTTT. Its translation: CASDSDIEAFF.

This clone was recorded only once. The chain links TRBV27 to TRBJ2-5, with D unclear. V was clipped by 5 bases and J by 7 bases, with 8 bases between them. CDR1 and CDR2 from the germline V gene are MNHEY and SMNVEV (reference sequence). The CDR3 spans 11 residues. In DNA form, the CDR3 reads TGTGCCAGCAGTGTGTGGGGGACCCAGTACTTC. Translated, it gives CASSVWGTQYF.

The chain joins TRBV11-2 to TRBJ1-1; no clear D. Trimming removed 5 bases from V and 5 bases from J, with 15 bases in between. The CDR3 spans 14 residues. Germline CDR1 is SGHAT and CDR2 is FQNNGV. As DNA, the CDR3 is TGTGCCAGCAGCACCGCTGGCCTCGGAACTGAAGCTTTCTTT. Protein sequence: CASSTAGLGTEAFF.

The chain links TRBV4-1 to TRBJ2-3; D assignment may be TRBD1 or TRBD2 (5 bases each). This CDR3 has 16 residues. The V gene's germline CDR1 is MGHRA and CDR2 YSYEKL. Trimming stripped 4 bases from V and 2 bases from J, with 16 bases between. The CDR3 region is CASSRLGTANTDTQYF. In DNA form, the CDR3 reads TGCGCCAGCAGCCGCCTCGGGACGGCTAACACAGATACGCAGTATTTT.

To note about this clone: In the same sample, other DNA sequences code for this CDR3. The chain links TRBV7-6 to TRBJ2-7; D unclear. Trimming stripped 1 base from V and 3 bases from J, with 4 bases between. CDR1 SGHVS and CDR2 FNYEAQ come from the germline V gene. The CDR3 contains 12 residues. The CDR3 loop reads CASSLGSYEQYF. In DNA form, the CDR3 reads TGTGCCAGCAGCTTAGGCAGCTACGAGCAGTACTTC.

This chain connects TRBV5-4 to TRBJ2-3; 9 bases agree with TRBD2. The V gene end was trimmed by 2 bases and the J gene end by 6 bases; junction bases not matched to a gene: 7. The germline V gene encodes CDR1 SGHNT and CDR2 YYREEE (reference sequence). The CDR3 extends over 15 amino acids. The CDR3 region has the DNA TGTGCCAGCAGCTTTGGAGCGGGAGGCAGCGATACGCAGTATTTT. This encodes CASSFGAGGSDTQYF.

The V gene is TRBV19, the J gene TRBJ2-1; 15 positions match TRBD2. The CDR3 loop spans 18 amino acids. After removal of 3 bases from V and 3 bases from J, the junction contained 6 bases not matched to a gene. Germline V gene data show CDR1 as LNHDA and CDR2 as SQIVND (reference sequence). The CDR3 DNA follows: TGTGCCAGTAGTATCATGGGACTAGCGGGAGGAAGCTACAATGAGCAGTTCTTC. Its translation is CASSIMGLAGGSYNEQFF. Together with reference TRBV19 and TRBJ2-1, the CDR3 gives the full variable domain: DGGITQSPKYLFRKEGQNVTLSCEQNLNHDAMYWYRQDPGQGLRLIYYSQIVNDFQKGDIAEGYSVSREKKESFPLTVTSAQKNPTAFYLCASSIMGLAGGSYNEQFFGPGTRLTVL.

This chain uses TRBV5-4 with TRBJ1-1; 7 bases map to TRBD1. The V and J ends lost 4 bases and 3 bases, in that order; junction bases with no gene match: 9. CDR3 length: 15 amino acids. CDR1 is SGHNT, CDR2 YYREEE, per germline (reference sequence). DNA for the CDR3: TGTGCCAGCAGCACGACAGGGCTGGGAGACACTGAAGCTTTCTTT. This gives the protein CASSTTGLGDTEAFF.

J is TRBJ1-5 and V is TRBV6-5; TRBD1 is a possible D gene (6 bases). Trimming removed 6 bases from V and 5 bases from J, with 14 bases in between. The CDR3 runs to 14 residues. CDR1 and CDR2 from the germline V gene are MNHEY and SVGAGI. CDR3 nucleotide sequence: TGTGCCAGCAGCCGTTTGGGGGGCTATCAGCCCCAGCATTTT. Its protein product is CASSRLGGYQPQHF.

In nucleotides, the CDR3 is TGTGCCAGTAGTCCCGGGACTAGCGGTGTTTGGAACCAGTACTTC. Translating it yields CASSPGTSGVWNQYF. The chain recombines TRBV19 with TRBJ2-5; 11 nucleotides match TRBD2. The CDR3 extends over 15 amino acids. Germline loops: CDR1 LNHDA, CDR2 SQIVND (reference sequence). Losses at the gene ends were 5 bases for V and 10 bases for J; bases not matched to a gene: 12.

The V gene is TRBV19, the J gene TRBJ1-2; 9 bases align to TRBD1. The CDR3 contains 14 residues. Per germline, CDR1 LNHDA and CDR2 SQIVND (reference sequence). V shed 6 bases, J shed 4 bases, and the junction held 6 bases outside the gene matches. The CDR3 DNA is TGTGCCAGTAGAACTACAGGGGGCGTCTATGGCTACACCTTC. Translated, it gives CASRTTGGVYGYTF.

The V call is TRBV27, the J call TRBJ2-7, with 10 positions matching TRBD2. CDR1 is MNHEY and CDR2 is SMNVEV in the germline V gene (reference sequence). The J segment lost 5 bases and the V segment lost 4 bases, leaving 8 bases of the junction unmatched. The CDR3 extends over 15 amino acids. The chain's CDR3 is CASSYSAGGIDEQYF. CDR3 in DNA: TGTGCCAGCAGTTACTCAGCGGGAGGGATCGACGAGCAGTACTTC.

This clone was counted a single time. This sequence joins TRBV2 and TRBJ2-7; TRBD1 matches at 7 bases. The CDR3 has 14 amino acids. V shed 3 bases and J 6 bases; nucleotides not matched to a gene: 8. The germline V gene has CDR1 SNHLY and CDR2 FYNNEI. The CDR3 DNA reads TGTGCCAGCAGTGACCTCCGGGACAGAGGCGAGCAGTACTTC. Translating gives CASSDLRDRGEQYF.

V and J are TRBV7-8 and TRBJ2-5; D remains unclear. The CDR3 has 14 amino acids. CDR1 and CDR2 (germline): SGHVS, FQNEAQ. Deletions cut 5 bases from V and 5 bases from J, with 15 bases between. CDR3 nucleotide sequence: TGTGCCAGCAGCCCCACCTTTGGACCCGAGACCCAGTACTTC. Translating gives CASSPTFGPETQYF.

This clone showed up just once. This sequence joins TRBV19 and TRBJ1-2; 9 bases align to TRBD1. The CDR3 consists of 15 residues. CDR1 is LNHDA and CDR2 is SQIVND in the germline V gene (reference sequence). Trimming cost V 7 bases and J 6 bases; bases outside gene matches: 12. The CDR3 nucleotides read TGTGCCAGTAATCTACAGGGGGCGCTTGACCATGGCTACACCTTC. As protein: CASNLQGALDHGYTF.

The chain joins TRBV28 to TRBJ1-2; tentatively, D is TRBD1 (5 bases). The CDR3 has 13 residues. Deletions cut 2 bases from V and 9 bases from J, with 13 bases between. Germline CDR1 is MDHEN and CDR2 is SYDVKM. CDR3 DNA sequence: TGTGCCAGCAGTTTAGGTCTAGGGGCCAGCTACACCTTC. Amino acids: CASSLGLGASYTF.

This chain links TRBV5-6 with TRBJ2-1; TRBD2 matches at 8 bases. There are 13 residues in the CDR3. V dropped 2 bases and J dropped 9; count of bases not matched to a gene: 4. In germline, CDR1 is SGHDT, CDR2 YYEEEE. For the CDR3, the DNA is TGTGCCAGCAGCTTAGCGGGAGCATCTGAGCAGTTCTTC. This gives the protein CASSLAGASEQFF.

The V and J genes are TRBV5-6 and TRBJ1-6; possibly TRBD1 for D (6 bases). Deletions cut 4 bases from V and 5 bases from J, with 10 bases between. CDR3 size: 14 residues. Germline loops: CDR1 SGHDT, CDR2 YYEEEE. The CDR3 DNA reads TGTGCCAGCAGCCTGACAGGTGATAATTCACCCCTCCACTTT. Translation: CASSLTGDNSPLHF. Full variable domain (outside the CDR3, taken from reference TRBV5-6 and TRBJ1-6): DAGVTQSPTHLIKTRGQQVTLRCSPKSGHDTVSWYQQALGQGPQFIFQYYEEEERQRGNFPDRFSGHQFPNYSSELNVNALLLGDSALYLCASSLTGDNSPLHFGNGTRLTVT.

The rearrangement uses TRBV6-5 and TRBJ1-1; TRBD1 might be the D (5 bases). This CDR3 is 14 amino acids long. Trimming took 5 bases from V and 4 from J, leaving 14 bases between them. From germline, CDR1 is MNHEY and CDR2 SVGAGI. CDR3 sequence reads: CASSNTGQGTEAFF. CDR3 in DNA: TGTGCCAGCAGTAACACCGGGCAGGGCACTGAAGCTTTCTTT.

CDR3 in amino acids: CVRSGRTGWSLSSYEQYF. The CDR3 nucleotides are TGTGTCAGAAGCGGGAGGACAGGGTGGTCTCTGAGTTCCTACGAGCAGTACTTC. V and J are TRBV7-5 and TRBJ2-7; the table's D call, TRBD1, has no DNA check behind it. TRBV7-5 is marked as a pseudogene. The CDR3 totals 18 residues.